This passage covers 11 T cell receptor beta chains from one sample sequenced in a study of CD8 T cells in Susac syndrome. The RNA, about 0.5 to 1 ug, was put through reverse transcription using random hexamers. TCRdb called the immunoSEQ multiplex PCR reads again in MiXCR, with one record for every CDR3 protein. Of 75,000 to 100,000 distinct CDR3 sequences in the sample, approximately 95% are singletons; the top ten hold 0.45% to 0.5%. Sequenced: CD8+ T cells from PBMCs. These receptors were obtained from a human donor with Susac syndrome.

J is TRBJ2-1 and V is TRBV3-1, with a tentative D call TRBD1 (6 bases). Germline loops: CDR1 LGHDT, CDR2 YNNKEL (reference sequence). The CDR3 is 12 residues long. V was clipped by 4 bases and J by 9 bases, with 10 bases between them. The CDR3 DNA is TGTGCCAGCAGCCTCCTAGGGGGTGAGCAGTTCTTC. It yields the protein CASSLLGGEQFF.

CDR3 nucleotides: TGTGCCAGCAGACAGCGGGAGGTGTACGAGCAGTACTTC. Translation: CASRQREVYEQYF. This chain links TRBV7-8 with TRBJ2-7, with 9 bases identical to TRBD2. The CDR3 runs to 13 residues. V shed 6 bases, J shed 4 bases, and the junction held 4 bases outside the gene matches. CDR1 and CDR2 (germline): SGHVS, FQNEAQ.

This chain links TRBV20-1 with TRBJ2-7, with 9 bases matching TRBD2. CDR1 and CDR2 (germline): DFQATT, SNEGSKA (reference sequence). V lost 8 bases, J lost 3 bases, and 8 bases stayed unmatched. CDR3 length: 13 residues. CDR3 nucleotide sequence: TGCAGTACCAGGACTAGCGAAGGCTACGAGCAGTACTTC. It yields the protein CSTRTSEGYEQYF.

The V gene is TRBV19, the J gene TRBJ2-1; TRBD2 matches 7 bases. Germline V gene data show CDR1 as LNHDA and CDR2 as SQIVND (reference sequence). The CDR3 loop spans 11 amino acids. The DNA for the CDR3 is TGTTCTAGCGGAGTCTACAATGAGCAGTTCTTC. Translated: CSSGVYNEQFF.

V is TRBV5-6 and J is TRBJ2-1, with TRBD2 matching over 7 bases. Looked up from germline, CDR1 is SGHDT and CDR2 is YYEEEE. J lost 9 bases, V lost 6 bases, and 9 bases had no gene match. The CDR3 has 13 amino acids. CDR3 residues: CASKLPREFEQFF. CDR3 DNA sequence: TGTGCCAGCAAACTTCCGCGGGAGTTTGAGCAGTTCTTC.

CDR3 loop: CASSLGRAMQEAFF. The DNA of the CDR3 is TGTGCCAGCAGCTTAGGCAGGGCGATGCAAGAAGCTTTCTTT. The chain is built from TRBV11-1 and TRBJ1-1, with D possibly being TRBD1 (5 bases). Trimming left V 1 base short and J 8 bases short, with 14 bases between. The CDR3 is 14 residues long. The germline V gene encodes CDR1 SGHAT and CDR2 FQDESV (reference sequence).

This sequence joins TRBV7-8 and TRBJ1-1; D gene unclear. The CDR3 loop spans 13 amino acids. The V and J ends lost 3 bases and 2 bases respectively, with 7 bases between them. Germline assignment: CDR1 SGHVS and CDR2 FQNEAQ. CDR3 coding DNA: TGTGCCAGCAGCTTCAACCGAAACACTGAAGCTTTCTTT. Its translation: CASSFNRNTEAFF. The entire variable domain, with the rest obtained from reference TRBV7-8 and TRBJ1-1, is as follows: GAGVSQSPRYKVAKRGQDVALRCDPISGHVSLFWYQQALGQGPEFLTYFQNEAQLDKSGLPSDRFFAERPEGSVSTLKIQRTQQEDSAVYLCASSFNRNTEAFFGQGTRLTVV.

CDR3 DNA: TGTGCCAGCAGTTACTCAGGACAGGGGCACGAGCAGTACTTC. This sequence encodes CASSYSGQGHEQYF. This rearrangement joins TRBV6-6 to TRBJ2-7; 9 bases are shared with TRBD1. The CDR3 contains 14 residues. After removal of 0 bases from V and 5 bases from J, the junction contained 2 bases not matched to a gene. The germline CDR1 and CDR2 sequences are MNHNY and SVGAGI (reference sequence).

The CDR3 DNA reads as TGTGCCAGCAGTATGTTGGGCATAGGGACTGGCAATGAGCAGTTCTTC. Amino acids: CASSMLGIGTGNEQFF. The genes are TRBV27 and TRBJ2-1; D is perhaps TRBD2 (6 bases). V gave up 5 bases and J gave up 6 bases, with 20 bases separating them. This CDR3 contains 16 residues. From germline, CDR1 is MNHEY and CDR2 SMNVEV (reference sequence).

The chain links TRBV29-1 to TRBJ2-7; 7 bases map to TRBD1. Germline-derived CDR1 and CDR2 are SQVTM and ANQGSEA. Trimming at V came to 4 bases and at J to 3 bases, leaving 6 bases not matched to a gene. This CDR3 is 13 amino acids long. CDR3 region: CSVVPWTGYEQYF. The CDR3 DNA reads as TGCAGCGTTGTTCCTTGGACAGGCTACGAGCAGTACTTC.

The J gene is TRBJ2-5, the V gene TRBV20-1, with 8 bases aligning to TRBD2. This CDR3 contains 19 residues. CDR1 and CDR2 from the germline V gene are DFQATT and SNEGSKA (reference sequence). Trimming took 0 bases from V and 1 from J; bases not matched to a gene: 16. The CDR3 sequence: CSARDPFEVAGQIQETQYF. The CDR3 DNA reads as TGCAGTGCTAGAGATCCCTTTGAGGTAGCGGGGCAGATCCAAGAGACCCAGTACTTC.